One and the same sample provided the 30 T cell receptor beta chains below, sequenced in a study of T-cell reconstitution after alpha-beta-depleted transplantation in children. TCRbeta library construction was performed incorporating unique molecular identifiers. TCRdb independently ran MiXCR on the PCR reads; one entry per CDR3 protein. Of 90,000 to 100,000 distinct CDR3 sequences in the sample, 20% to 25% were seen once. The source was PBMCs, collected before TCRalphabeta/CD19-depleted stem cell transplant. The receptors originated from a boy between 2 and 10 years old with acute lymphoblastic leukemia, due to receive a stem cell transplant.

The chain links TRBV29-1 to TRBJ2-7; TRBD1 might be the D (7 bases). The V and J ends lost 2 bases and 2 bases respectively, with 19 bases between them. Germline-derived CDR1 and CDR2 are SQVTM and ANQGSEA. The CDR3 totals 16 residues. The CDR3 region has the DNA TGCAGCGTTGAAAAAGGGGGCGGGACCAAGCCCTACGAGCAGTACTTC. It encodes CSVEKGGGTKPYEQYF.

The V gene is TRBV7-2, the J gene TRBJ1-6; possibly TRBD1 for D (5 bases). CDR3 length equals 16 residues. Germline V CDR1 and CDR2: SGHTA, FQGNSA. Trimming left V 1 base short and J 4 bases short, with 11 bases between. CDR3 DNA: TGTGCCAGCAGCTTAGGGCAGGGAAGTTATAATTCACCCCTCCACTTT. It codes for CASSLGQGSYNSPLHF. Drawing the rest from reference TRBV7-2 and TRBJ1-6, the complete variable domain is GAGVSQSPSNKVTEKGKDVELRCDPISGHTALYWYRQSLGQGLEFLIYFQGNSAPDKSGLPSDRFSAERTGGSVSTLTIQRTQQEDSAVYLCASSLGQGSYNSPLHFGNGTRLTVT.

This clonotype has more than one count but fewer than ten. This sequence joins TRBV5-6 and TRBJ2-2; D uncertain. Deletions cut 4 bases from V and 0 bases from J, with 10 bases between. The CDR3 is made up of 15 amino acids. Germline V gene sequence: CDR1 SGHDT, CDR2 YYEEEE. The CDR3, as DNA: TGTGCCAGCAGCCCCATTTCCCCGAACACCGGGGAGCTGTTTTTT. It translates to CASSPISPNTGELFF.

This clonotype was seen ten or more times. This chain uses TRBV7-3 with TRBJ2-1; D is possibly TRBD2 (6 bases). V dropped 4 bases and J dropped 10 bases, with 29 bases sitting between them. Per the germline V gene, CDR1 is SGHTA and CDR2 is FQGTGA. This CDR3 is built from 18 residues. The CDR3: CASSSMAKAEGLIGEQFF. The CDR3 nucleotides are TGTGCCAGCAGCTCCATGGCAAAGGCGGAGGGCCTCATCGGGGAGCAGTTCTTC.

The J gene is TRBJ2-7, the V gene TRBV6-1; 14 bases are a match to TRBD2. Germline V gene data show CDR1 as MNHNS and CDR2 as SASEGT. V was pared by 6 bases and J by 3 bases, with 4 bases of the junction left unmatched. This CDR3 spans 15 amino acids. The CDR3 region is CASSRGTSGSYEQYF. DNA for the CDR3: TGTGCCAGCAGCAGAGGGACTAGCGGGAGCTACGAGCAGTACTTC.

The genes are TRBV5-1 and TRBJ2-3; D gene unclear. Germline lookup yields CDR1 SGHRS and CDR2 YFSETQ. The CDR3 loop spans 14 amino acids. V gave up 2 bases and J gave up 2 bases, with 9 bases separating them. The CDR3 reads CASSFGRATDTQYF. CDR3 nucleotide sequence: TGCGCCAGCAGCTTTGGACGGGCCACAGATACGCAGTATTTT. The full variable domain, in which reference TRBV5-1 and TRBJ2-3 provide the parts outside the CDR3, is KAGVTQTPRYLIKTRGQQVTLSCSPISGHRSVSWYQQTPGQGLQFLFEYFSETQRNKGNFPGRFSGRQFSNSRSEMNVSTLELGDSALYLCASSFGRATDTQYFGPGTRLTVL.

This clonotype was found a few times. The chain couples TRBV10-3 to TRBJ2-1, with D unresolved. Trimming removed 2 bases at V and 5 bases at J, with 4 bases between. Germline assignment: CDR1 ENHRY and CDR2 SYGVKD. This CDR3 is built from 12 residues. The CDR3, as DNA: TGTGCCATCAGTGAGGAGGACAATGAGCAGTTCTTC. This translates into CAISEEDNEQFF.

This clonotype was detected ten times or more. This chain uses TRBV28 with TRBJ2-1; 7 nucleotides align to TRBD2. Germline V gene sequence: CDR1 MDHEN, CDR2 SYDVKM. V gave up 2 bases and J gave up 3 bases; unmatched junction bases: 1. The CDR3 spans 14 residues. The CDR3 reads CASSLLADYNEQFF. The CDR3 DNA reads TGTGCCAGCAGTTTACTAGCGGACTACAATGAGCAGTTCTTC.

This clonotype turned up a few times. This chain links TRBV20-1 with TRBJ1-6, with D unresolved. Germline values: CDR1 DFQATT, CDR2 SNEGSKA (reference sequence). The CDR3 is made up of 13 amino acids. Between the trimmed V and J ends, which lost 4 bases and 5 bases, there was a span of 9 bases. The CDR3 DNA is TGCAGTGCTACCCGCGGTAATAATTCACCCCTCCACTTT. This encodes CSATRGNNSPLHF.

A few counts support this clonotype. DNA for the CDR3: TGTGCCATCAGTGAAGACCAGGGATCTCACGGGGCAGATACGCAGTATTTT. Protein: CAISEDQGSHGADTQYF. This sequence joins TRBV10-3 and TRBJ2-3; tentatively, D is TRBD1 or TRBD2 (5 bases each). From germline, CDR1 is ENHRY and CDR2 SYGVKD. The CDR3 totals 17 residues. V was cut by 3 bases and J by 4 bases, with 20 bases left in between.

This clonotype has only a few counts. The chain joins TRBV12-3 or TRBV12-4 to TRBJ2-1; 11 bases align to TRBD2. The CDR3 runs to 17 residues. With 5 bases clipped from V and 0 bases from J, the junction kept 6 bases outside the gene matches. CDR3 region: CASSERLAGSSYNEQFF. The CDR3 DNA sequence: TGTGCCAGCAGTGAGCGACTAGCGGGGAGCTCCTACAATGAGCAGTTCTTC.

The V call is TRBV5-1, the J call TRBJ2-5; 8 positions agree with TRBD1. The V gene's germline CDR1 is SGHRS and CDR2 YFSETQ. This CDR3 region has 14 residues. J lost 2 bases, V lost 4 bases, and 4 bases had no gene match. This CDR3 is CASSGHRGQETQYF. CDR3 DNA sequence: TGCGCCAGCAGCGGACACAGGGGGCAAGAGACCCAGTACTTC.

The rearrangement links TRBV14 to TRBJ2-2, with D uncertain. Germline-derived CDR1 and CDR2 are SGHDN and FVKESK. The CDR3 contains 15 residues. The V gene lost 6 bases and the J gene lost 4 bases, with 15 bases spanning the gap. The CDR3 sequence: CASSQVPRGTGELFF. CDR3 nucleotides: TGTGCCAGCAGTCAGGTCCCACGAGGCACCGGGGAGCTGTTTTTT.

This CDR3 is CASSRGGGRNNEQFF. DNA of the CDR3: TGTGCCAGCAGTCGGGGGGGCGGGAGAAACAATGAGCAGTTCTTC. The rearrangement uses TRBV12-3 or TRBV12-4 and TRBJ2-1, with TRBD2 matching over 8 bases. The CDR3 runs 15 residues. After removal of 5 bases from V and 5 bases from J, the junction contained 8 bases not matched to a gene.

This clonotype was recorded a few times. V usage is TRBV29-1 and J usage is TRBJ2-5; 7 positions match TRBD2. The J segment lost 5 bases and the V segment lost 4 bases, leaving 10 bases of the junction unmatched. Germline CDR1 is SQVTM and CDR2 is ANQGSEA. This CDR3 comprises 14 residues. The CDR3: CSVVAEGRGETQYF. In DNA, the CDR3 is TGCAGCGTTGTCGCGGAGGGGCGGGGGGAGACCCAGTACTTC.

This chain uses TRBV29-1 with TRBJ2-1, with D possibly TRBD2 on 6 matching bases. With 6 bases removed from V and 7 bases from J, the gap between germline ends came to 22 bases. This CDR3 comprises 15 residues. Germline loops: CDR1 SQVTM, CDR2 ANQGSEA. The CDR3 DNA reads as TGCAGCGTCCCAGAGGCGGAGGGGCCAGGAAATGAGCAGTTCTTC. As protein: CSVPEAEGPGNEQFF.

This clonotype showed up just a few times. CDR3 amino acids: CASSLYREGYEQYF. The CDR3 DNA is TGTGCCAGCAGCTTATACCGGGAGGGGTACGAGCAGTACTTC. The chain couples TRBV7-2 to TRBJ2-7, with 8 positions matching TRBD2. Germline V gene data show CDR1 as SGHTA and CDR2 as FQGNSA. CDR3 length: 14 amino acids. The V and J ends lost 2 bases and 4 bases, in that order; junction bases with no gene match: 4.

The V and J genes are TRBV3-1 and TRBJ2-7; D uncertain. CDR1 is LGHDT, CDR2 YNNKEL, per germline (reference sequence). The germline V and J ends were trimmed by 4 bases and 1 base, with 8 bases remaining between them. The length of the CDR3 is 13 residues. CDR3 amino acids: CASSPRSSYEQYF. The CDR3 DNA follows: TGTGCCAGCAGCCCAAGGAGTTCCTACGAGCAGTACTTC.

This clonotype came up many times. J is TRBJ1-2 and V is TRBV4-1; 7 bases are a match to TRBD1. J was trimmed by 3 bases and V by 5 bases; bases with no gene match: 15. The V gene's germline CDR1 is MGHRA and CDR2 YSYEKL. The CDR3 length is 17 residues. The CDR3 nucleotides read TGCGCCAGCAGCTTCCGGGACAGCCAAAATGGGGACTATGGCTACACCTTC. Translating it yields CASSFRDSQNGDYGYTF.

This clonotype came up a few times. The chain is built from TRBV14 and TRBJ2-2; D uncertain. This CDR3 region has 17 residues. Trimming stripped 1 base from V and 0 bases from J, with 12 bases between. CDR1 is SGHDN and CDR2 is FVKESK in the germline V gene. The CDR3 loop reads CASSQAYGPANTGELFF. Here the CDR3 DNA reads TGTGCCAGCAGCCAAGCTTACGGACCCGCGAACACCGGGGAGCTGTTTTTT.

This clonotype has a handful of counts. The V gene is TRBV29-1, the J gene TRBJ2-3; 8 positions match TRBD1. The CDR3 consists of 12 residues. With V trimmed by 7 bases and J by 6 bases, 6 bases remained unmatched. The germline V gene has CDR1 SQVTM and CDR2 ANQGSEA. CDR3 DNA sequence: TGCAGCGCTCCCTGGACAGGGGATACGCAGTATTTT. Protein: CSAPWTGDTQYF.

This clonotype was picked up a small number of times. The chain has TRBV29-1 and TRBJ2-2; D is perhaps TRBD1 (6 bases). The CDR3 is made up of 14 amino acids. The germline V gene has CDR1 SQVTM and CDR2 ANQGSEA. With 7 bases removed from V and 0 bases from J, the gap between germline ends came to 12 bases. The CDR3 DNA sequence: TGCAGCGCTGGGGACATCGCGAACACCGGGGAGCTGTTTTTT. Its protein is CSAGDIANTGELFF.

This clonotype has ten or more counts. The chain uses TRBV20-1 and TRBJ2-3; D remains unclear. V was trimmed by 2 bases and J by 1 base, leaving 7 bases between them. CDR1 is DFQATT and CDR2 is SNEGSKA in the germline V gene (reference sequence). This CDR3 has 13 amino acids. In nucleotides, the CDR3 is TGCAGTGCTAGACCTAGGGGCACAGATACGCAGTATTTT. Its protein product is CSARPRGTDTQYF.

The J gene is TRBJ2-1, the V gene TRBV5-6; D is perhaps TRBD1 (6 bases). The V end was cut by 2 bases, the J end by 0 bases, with 18 bases between. This CDR3 contains 18 residues. Per the germline V gene, CDR1 is SGHDT and CDR2 is YYEEEE. As DNA, the CDR3 is TGTGCCAGCAGCTTCAGGACAACAGGGCCATACTCCTACAATGAGCAGTTCTTC. Translating it yields CASSFRTTGPYSYNEQFF.

This clonotype was found a few times. The rearrangement uses TRBV12-3 or TRBV12-4 and TRBJ2-3; 7 nucleotides agree with TRBD2. The J segment lost 8 bases and the V segment lost 4 bases, leaving 12 bases of the junction unmatched. This CDR3 is built from 15 residues. The CDR3, as DNA: TGTGCCAGCAGTTCTCTAGCGGAGGGGCGAGGTACGCAGTATTTT. This encodes CASSSLAEGRGTQYF.

This clonotype was observed a handful of times. The chain carries TRBV7-2 and TRBJ2-7; D not certain. There are 15 residues in the CDR3. Per germline, CDR1 SGHTA and CDR2 FQGNSA. V gave up 1 base and J gave up 0 bases, with 10 bases separating them. CDR3 sequence reads: CASSLVGLGSYEQYF. In DNA form, the CDR3 reads TGTGCCAGCAGCTTAGTCGGGTTGGGCTCCTACGAGCAGTACTTC.

The rearrangement links TRBV20-1 to TRBJ2-7; 8 nucleotides line up with TRBD2. CDR3 length: 15 residues. With 1 base clipped from V and 0 bases from J, the junction kept 5 bases outside the gene matches. Germline CDR1 reads DFQATT; CDR2 reads SNEGSKA (reference sequence). DNA of the CDR3: TGCAGTGCTAGAGCCCTAGCGGGTAGCTCCTACGAGCAGTACTTC. Translated: CSARALAGSSYEQYF.

This chain uses TRBV6-2 or TRBV6-3 with TRBJ1-5; 7 nucleotides align to TRBD1. Trimming removed 2 bases from V and 5 bases from J; junction bases left unmatched: 9. There are 16 residues in the CDR3. Germline-derived CDR1 and CDR2 are MNHEY and SVGEGT. Written as DNA, the CDR3 is TGTGCCAGCAGTTACGTGATAGGGGGCCCCGATCAGCCCCAGCATTTT. Amino acid sequence: CASSYVIGGPDQPQHF.

The CDR3 DNA follows: TGCGCCAGCAGCCAAGTCCATAAGGGGGAACGGCAGTTCTTC. As protein: CASSQVHKGERQFF. V gene TRBV4-1 combines with J gene TRBJ2-1; D might be TRBD1 (6 bases). The CDR3 is made up of 14 amino acids. The V end was cut by 1 base, the J end by 12 bases, with 16 bases between. Germline CDR1 reads MGHRA; CDR2 reads YSYEKL.

The chain employs TRBV7-2 and TRBJ2-7; 9 bases line up with TRBD1. Germline CDR1 is SGHTA and CDR2 is FQGNSA. The V gene end was trimmed by 3 bases and the J gene end by 5 bases; junction bases not matched to a gene: 14. The CDR3 totals 17 residues. In nucleotides, the CDR3 is TGTGCCAGCAGCTTGAATAACGGGGGGTACAGGGGGCACGAGCAGTACTTC. Amino acid sequence: CASSLNNGGYRGHEQYF.